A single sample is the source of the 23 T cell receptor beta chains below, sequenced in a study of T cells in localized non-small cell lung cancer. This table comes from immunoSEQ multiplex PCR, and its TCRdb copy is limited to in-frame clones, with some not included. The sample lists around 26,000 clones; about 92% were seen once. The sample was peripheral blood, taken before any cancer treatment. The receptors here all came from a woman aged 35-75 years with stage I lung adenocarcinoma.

The CDR3 DNA sequence: TGTGCCAGCAGTTTAGCTTTGGGGTCCCCCCAGAAAGAGCAGTACTTC. Encoded protein: CASSLALGSPQKEQYF. The chain recombines TRBV27 with TRBJ2-7; D is uncertain. Trimming left V 2 bases short and J 7 bases short, with 21 bases between. There are 16 residues in the CDR3. The germline V gene has CDR1 MNHEY and CDR2 SMNVEV (reference sequence).

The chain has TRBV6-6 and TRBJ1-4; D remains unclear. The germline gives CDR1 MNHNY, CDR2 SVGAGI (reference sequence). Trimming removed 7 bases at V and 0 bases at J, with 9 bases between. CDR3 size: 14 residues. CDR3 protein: CASTFRSTNEKLFF. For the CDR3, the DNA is TGTGCCAGCACTTTTAGATCAACTAATGAAAAACTGTTTTTT.

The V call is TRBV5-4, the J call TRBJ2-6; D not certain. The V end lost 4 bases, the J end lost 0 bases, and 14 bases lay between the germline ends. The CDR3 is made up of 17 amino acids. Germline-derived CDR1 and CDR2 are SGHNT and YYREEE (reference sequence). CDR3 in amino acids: CASSLDGLGSGANVLTF. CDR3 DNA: TGTGCCAGCAGCCTGGACGGCTTAGGCTCTGGGGCCAACGTCCTGACTTTC.

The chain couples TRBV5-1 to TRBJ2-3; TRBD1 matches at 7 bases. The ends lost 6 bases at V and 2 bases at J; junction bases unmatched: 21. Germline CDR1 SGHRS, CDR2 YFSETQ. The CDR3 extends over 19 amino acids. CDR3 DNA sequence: TGCGCCAGCACGCAAAGGGTGAAATCTTACGGGACAGACACAGATACGCAGTATTTT. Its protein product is CASTQRVKSYGTDTDTQYF.

The CDR3 loop reads CASSLASHNGYTF. The CDR3 nucleotides are TGCGCCAGCAGCTTGGCGAGTCACAATGGCTACACCTTC. The chain recombines TRBV5-1 with TRBJ1-2; no definite D call. The CDR3 has 13 amino acids. Germline CDR1 and CDR2: SGHRS and YFSETQ. V dropped 0 bases and J dropped 6 bases, with 9 bases sitting between them.

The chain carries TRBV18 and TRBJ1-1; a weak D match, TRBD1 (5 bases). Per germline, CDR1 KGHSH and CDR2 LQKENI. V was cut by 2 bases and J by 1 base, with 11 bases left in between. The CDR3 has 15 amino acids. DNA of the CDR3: TGTGCCAGCTCACCAGGGGCAGGCGCGAACACTGAAGCTTTCTTT. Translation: CASSPGAGANTEAFF.

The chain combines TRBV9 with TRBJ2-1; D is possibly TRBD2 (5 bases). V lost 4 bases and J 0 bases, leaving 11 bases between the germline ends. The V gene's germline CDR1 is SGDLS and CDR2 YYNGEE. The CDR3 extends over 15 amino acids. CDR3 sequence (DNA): TGTGCCAGCAGCTCTGAGGGAAGCTCCTACAATGAGCAGTTCTTC. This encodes CASSSEGSSYNEQFF.

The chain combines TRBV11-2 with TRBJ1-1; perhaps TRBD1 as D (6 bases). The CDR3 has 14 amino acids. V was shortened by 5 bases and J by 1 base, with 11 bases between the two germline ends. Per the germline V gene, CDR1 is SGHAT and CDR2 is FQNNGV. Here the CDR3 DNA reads TGTGCCAGCAGCATCCCGACAGGGAACACTGAAGCTTTCTTT. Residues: CASSIPTGNTEAFF.

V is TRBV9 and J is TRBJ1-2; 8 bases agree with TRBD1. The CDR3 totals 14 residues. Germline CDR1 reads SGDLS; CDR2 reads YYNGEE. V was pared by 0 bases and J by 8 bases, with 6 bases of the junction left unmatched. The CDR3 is CASSVGQGARGYTF. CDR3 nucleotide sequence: TGTGCCAGCAGCGTAGGCCAGGGGGCTCGGGGCTACACCTTC. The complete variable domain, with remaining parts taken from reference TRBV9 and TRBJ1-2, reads DSGVTQTPKHLITATGQRVTLRCSPRSGDLSVYWYQQSLDQGLQFLIQYYNGEERAKGNILERFSAQQFPDLHSELNLSSLELGDSALYFCASSVGQGARGYTFGSGTRLTVV.

In DNA, the CDR3 is TGTGCCAGCAGCTTCGACGGGAGCTATGGCTACACCTTC. Translated: CASSFDGSYGYTF. The chain is built from TRBV6-5 and TRBJ1-2, with D unresolved. Trimming removed 6 bases from V and 4 bases from J, with 12 bases in between. The CDR3 spans 13 residues. Germline V gives CDR1 MNHEY, CDR2 SVGAGI.

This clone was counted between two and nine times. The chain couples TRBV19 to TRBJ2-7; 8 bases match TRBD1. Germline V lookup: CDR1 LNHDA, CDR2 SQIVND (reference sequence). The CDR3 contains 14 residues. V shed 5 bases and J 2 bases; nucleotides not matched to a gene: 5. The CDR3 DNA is TGTGCCAGTAGTTGGGGACAGGCCACCTACGAGCAGTACTTC. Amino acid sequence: CASSWGQATYEQYF. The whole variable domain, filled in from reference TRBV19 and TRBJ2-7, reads DGGITQSPKYLFRKEGQNVTLSCEQNLNHDAMYWYRQDPGQGLRLIYYSQIVNDFQKGDIAEGYSVSREKKESFPLTVTSAQKNPTAFYLCASSWGQATYEQYFGPGTRLTVT.

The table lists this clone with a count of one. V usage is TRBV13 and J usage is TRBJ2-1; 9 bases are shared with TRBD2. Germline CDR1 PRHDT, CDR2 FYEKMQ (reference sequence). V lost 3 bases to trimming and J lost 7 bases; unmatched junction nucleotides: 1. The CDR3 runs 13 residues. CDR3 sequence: CASSLTSGNEQFF. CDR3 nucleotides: TGTGCCAGCAGCTTGACTAGCGGTAATGAGCAGTTCTTC.

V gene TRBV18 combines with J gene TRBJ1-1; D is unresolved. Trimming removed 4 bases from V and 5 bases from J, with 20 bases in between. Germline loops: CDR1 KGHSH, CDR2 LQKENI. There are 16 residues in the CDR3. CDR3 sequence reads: CASSLRAGFTQTEAFF. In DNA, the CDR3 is TGTGCCAGCTCACTCCGGGCAGGTTTCACCCAAACTGAAGCTTTCTTT. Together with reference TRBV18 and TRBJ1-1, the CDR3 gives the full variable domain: NAGVMQNPRHLVRRRGQEARLRCSPMKGHSHVYWYRQLPEEGLKFMVYLQKENIIDESGMPKERFSAEFPKEGPSILRIQQVVRGDSAAYFCASSLRAGFTQTEAFFGQGTRLTVV.

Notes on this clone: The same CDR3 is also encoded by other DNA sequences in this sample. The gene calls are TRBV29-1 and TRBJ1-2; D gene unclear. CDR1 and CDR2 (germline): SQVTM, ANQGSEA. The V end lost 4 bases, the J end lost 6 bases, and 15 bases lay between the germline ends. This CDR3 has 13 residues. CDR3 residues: CSVVRGLVNGYTF. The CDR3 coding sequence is TGCAGCGTTGTGAGAGGGCTCGTTAATGGCTACACCTTC.

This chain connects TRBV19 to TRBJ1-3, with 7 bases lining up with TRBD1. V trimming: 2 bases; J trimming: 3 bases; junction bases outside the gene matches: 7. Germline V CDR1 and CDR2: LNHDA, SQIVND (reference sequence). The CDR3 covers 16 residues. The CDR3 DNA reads TGTGCCAGTAGTATACCCAGGGGGAGTGGTGGAAACACCATATATTTT. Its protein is CASSIPRGSGGNTIYF.

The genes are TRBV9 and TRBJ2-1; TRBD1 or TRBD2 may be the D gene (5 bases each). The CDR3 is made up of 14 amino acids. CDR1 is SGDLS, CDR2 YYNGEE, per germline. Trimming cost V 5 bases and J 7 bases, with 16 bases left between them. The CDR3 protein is CASSKGTFRNEQFF. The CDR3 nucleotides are TGTGCCAGCAGTAAGGGGACGTTTAGGAATGAGCAGTTCTTC.

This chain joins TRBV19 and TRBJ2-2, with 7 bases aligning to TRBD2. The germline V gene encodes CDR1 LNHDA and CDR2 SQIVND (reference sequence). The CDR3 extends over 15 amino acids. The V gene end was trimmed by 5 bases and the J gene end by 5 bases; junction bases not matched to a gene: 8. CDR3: CASSVGLAVTGELFF. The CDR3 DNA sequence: TGTGCCAGTAGTGTAGGCCTAGCGGTAACCGGGGAGCTGTTTTTT.

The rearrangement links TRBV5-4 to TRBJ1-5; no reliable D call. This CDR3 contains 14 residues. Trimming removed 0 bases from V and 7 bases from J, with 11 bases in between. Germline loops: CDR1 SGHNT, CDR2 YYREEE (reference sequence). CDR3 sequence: CASSLAGTNQPQHF. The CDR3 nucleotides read TGTGCCAGCAGCTTGGCGGGCACCAACCAGCCCCAGCATTTT.

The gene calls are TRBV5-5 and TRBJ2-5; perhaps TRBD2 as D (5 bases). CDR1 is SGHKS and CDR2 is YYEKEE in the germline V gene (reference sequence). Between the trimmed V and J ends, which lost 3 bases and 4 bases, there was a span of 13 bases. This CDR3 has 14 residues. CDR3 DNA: TGTGCCAGCAGCTCCCCACGGGGTGGAGAGACCCAGTACTTC. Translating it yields CASSSPRGGETQYF.

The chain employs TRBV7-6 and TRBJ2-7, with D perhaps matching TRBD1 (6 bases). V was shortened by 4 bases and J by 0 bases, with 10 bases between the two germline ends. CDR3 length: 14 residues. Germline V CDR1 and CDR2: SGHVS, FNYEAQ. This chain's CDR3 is CASSSRGSSYEQYF. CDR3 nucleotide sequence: TGTGCCAGCAGCTCCAGGGGTAGCTCCTACGAGCAGTACTTC. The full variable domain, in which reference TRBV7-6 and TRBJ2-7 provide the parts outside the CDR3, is GAGVSQSPRYKVTKRGQDVALRCDPISGHVSLYWYRQALGQGPEFLTYFNYEAQQDKSGLPNDRFSAERPEGSISTLTIQRTEQRDSAMYRCASSSRGSSYEQYFGPGTRLTVT.

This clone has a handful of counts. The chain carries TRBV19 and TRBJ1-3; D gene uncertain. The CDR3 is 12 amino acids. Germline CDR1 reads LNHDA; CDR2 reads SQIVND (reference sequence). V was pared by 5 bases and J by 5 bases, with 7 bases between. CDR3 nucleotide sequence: TGTGCCAGTAGTTTTCACAGAAACACCATATATTTT. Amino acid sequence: CASSFHRNTIYF. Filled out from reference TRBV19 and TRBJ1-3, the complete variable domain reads DGGITQSPKYLFRKEGQNVTLSCEQNLNHDAMYWYRQDPGQGLRLIYYSQIVNDFQKGDIAEGYSVSREKKESFPLTVTSAQKNPTAFYLCASSFHRNTIYFGEGSWLTVV.

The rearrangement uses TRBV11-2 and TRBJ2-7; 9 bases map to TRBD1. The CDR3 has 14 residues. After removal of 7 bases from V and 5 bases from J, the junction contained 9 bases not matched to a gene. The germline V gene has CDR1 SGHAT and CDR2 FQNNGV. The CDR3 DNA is TGTGCCAGCACCCCTGGACAGGGGAGCCACGAGCAGTACTTC. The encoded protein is CASTPGQGSHEQYF.

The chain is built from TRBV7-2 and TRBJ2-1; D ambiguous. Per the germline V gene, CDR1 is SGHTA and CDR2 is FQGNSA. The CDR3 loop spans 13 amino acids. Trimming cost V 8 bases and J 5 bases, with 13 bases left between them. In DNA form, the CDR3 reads TGTGCCAGCGCCCTCCCCCCCCACAATGAGCAGTTCTTC. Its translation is CASALPPHNEQFF.